Listed below are T cell receptor beta chains from one sample, sequenced in a study of blood T cell repertoires in COVID-19. Here immunoSEQ multiplex PCR was the method, and the copy in TCRdb shows in-frame clones only, minus some. The table records 180,000 or so clones, approximately 88% of them present only once. Sequenced material: PBMCs or T cells enriched from blood (not recorded which). All receptors come from a woman aged 55-69 years who had recovered from COVID-19. The CDR3 runs from the conserved cysteine through the conserved F or W. A D gene is named only where the DNA matches it firmly. Rows may omit the clone size; those that give it use once, few, many or a size class.

>-|-|TRBJ1-6|TRBV7-6
CASSPSLTENSPLHF
TGTGCCAGCAGCCCCTCTTTGACAGAAAATTCACCCCTCCACTTT
>-|TRBD1|TRBJ2-1|TRBV5-1
CASSLRQGSYNEQFF
TGCGCCAGCAGCTTGAGACAGGGGAGCTACAATGAGCAGTTCTTC
>-|-|TRBJ2-7|TRBV2
CASTWDTSLFGEQYF
TGTGCCAGCACCTGGGACACCTCCTTATTCGGGGAGCAGTACTTC
>-|-|TRBJ2-7|TRBV29-1
CSASTETYEQYF
TGCAGCGCCTCGACAGAAACCTACGAGCAGTACTTC
>-|TRBD1|TRBJ1-1|TRBV2
CASRPTGGGGAFF
TGTGCCAGCAGGCCGACAGGGGGCGGAGGAGCTTTCTTT
>-|TRBD1|TRBJ1-4|TRBV3-1/TRBV3-2
CASSEDRGREKLFF
TGTGCCAGCAGCGAGGACAGGGGACGTGAAAAACTGTTTTTT
>-|TRBD1|TRBJ2-1|TRBV18
CASSPGGQGRNEQFF
TGTGCCAGCTCACCAGGGGGACAGGGTCGCAATGAGCAGTTCTTC
>-|TRBD1|TRBJ2-1|TRBV5-4
CASSLGQGAYNEQFF
TGTGCCAGCAGCTTAGGACAGGGGGCCTACAATGAGCAGTTCTTC
>-|TRBD2|TRBJ2-1|TRBV4-1
CASTFASGGRGYNEQFF
TGCGCCAGCACTTTTGCTAGCGGGGGGAGGGGTTACAATGAGCAGTTCTTC
>-|TRBD2|TRBJ2-2|TRBV9
CASSVGLREGRTGELFF
TGTGCCAGCAGCGTAGGGTTGAGGGAGGGGAGGACCGGGGAGCTGTTTTTT
>-|TRBD1|TRBJ1-3|TRBV3-1/TRBV3-2
CASSATGTGNTIYF
TGTGCCAGCAGCGCGACAGGGACTGGAAACACCATATATTTT
>-|-|TRBJ2-3|TRBV10-3
CAISGNGNGVSTDTQYF
TGTGCCATCAGTGGGAACGGGAATGGGGTAAGCACAGATACGCAGTATTTT
>few|-|TRBJ1-2|TRBV28
CASSLRQRLYGYTF
TGTGCCAGCAGTTTACGCCAGCGACTCTATGGCTACACCTTC
>-|TRBD2|TRBJ2-7|TRBV7-2
CASSLDPSGREVGGEQYF
TGTGCCAGCAGCTTAGATCCTAGCGGGAGGGAGGTCGGAGGCGAGCAGTACTTC
>-|-|TRBJ1-1|TRBV27
CASMPWGVSEAFF
TGTGCCAGCATGCCATGGGGGGTCTCTGAAGCTTTCTTT
>-|TRBD1|TRBJ1-1|TRBV9
CASSVEGANTEAFF
TGTGCCAGCAGCGTAGAGGGGGCGAACACTGAAGCTTTCTTT
>-|TRBD2|TRBJ2-7|TRBV4-1
CASSQDLTSGNNEQYF
TGCGCCAGCAGCCAAGATTTAACTAGCGGGAACAACGAGCAGTACTTC
>-|TRBD1|TRBJ2-7|TRBV27
CASSPLNRGYEQYF
TGTGCCAGCAGTCCCCTGAACAGGGGTTACGAGCAGTACTTC
>-|TRBD1|TRBJ1-6|TRBV3-1/TRBV3-2
CASSQPGQYPPLHF
TGTGCCAGCAGCCAACCGGGACAGTACCCACCCCTCCACTTT
>-|-|TRBJ2-5|TRBV2
CASREYQETQYF
TGTGCCAGCAGAGAGTACCAAGAGACCCAGTACTTC
>-|TRBD2|TRBJ2-5|TRBV3-1/TRBV3-2
CASSQGLAGGQETQYF
TGTGCCAGCAGCCAGGGACTAGCGGGGGGGCAGGAGACCCAGTACTTC
>-|-|TRBJ1-6|TRBV30
CAWTLVRGDSPLHF
TGTGCCTGGACCCTTGTTCGGGGGGATTCACCCCTCCACTTT
>few|TRBD1|TRBJ1-2|TRBV29-1
CSVGDRVVGYTF
TGCAGCGTGGGCGACAGGGTAGTTGGCTACACCTTC
>-|-|TRBJ1-5|TRBV7-9
CASSLGGHNQPQHF
TGTGCCAGCAGCTTAGGGGGGCACAATCAGCCCCAGCATTTT
>once|-|TRBJ2-2|TRBV19
CASKGGELFF
TGTGCCAGTAAGGGGGGGGAGCTGTTTTTT
>-|TRBD1|TRBJ1-4|TRBV5-6
CASSFGTEGEKLFF
TGTGCCAGCAGTTTCGGGACAGAGGGTGAAAAACTGTTTTTT
>-|TRBD2|TRBJ2-7|TRBV5-4
CASSMQAGAREQYF
TGTGCCAGCAGCATGCAGGCGGGAGCTCGCGAGCAGTACTTC
>-|-|TRBJ2-3|TRBV3-1/TRBV3-2
CASSQDRGGPTDTQYF
TGTGCCAGCAGCCAAGATCGCGGGGGCCCCACAGATACGCAGTATTTT
>-|TRBD1|TRBJ1-1|TRBV12-3/TRBV12-4
CASSFSTGEAFF
TGTGCCAGCAGTTTTTCGACAGGGGAAGCTTTCTTT
>-|-|TRBJ1-2|TRBV25-1
CASSHNSYGYTF
TGTGCCAGCAGTCATAACAGCTATGGCTACACCTTC
>-|-|TRBJ2-1|TRBV15
CATSRGNGLSSYNEQFF
TGTGCCACCAGCAGAGGGAACGGGTTAAGCTCCTACAATGAGCAGTTCTTC
>-|-|TRBJ2-7|TRBV6-5
CASIYFYEQYF
TGTGCCAGCATCTACTTCTACGAGCAGTACTTC
>-|-|TRBJ2-1|TRBV21-1
CASSKGDYLNEQFF
TGTGCCAGCAGCAAAGGGGACTACCTCAATGAGCAGTTCTTC
>once|-|TRBJ2-3|TRBV5-8
CASSPTRNFLQYF
TGTGCCAGCAGTCCTACGAGAAATTTTCTGCAGTATTTT
>-|-|TRBJ2-2|TRBV19
CASRQDRNTGELFF
TGTGCCAGTAGGCAGGACAGGAACACCGGGGAGCTGTTTTTT
>-|TRBD1|TRBJ1-1|TRBV7-2
CASSSDRGRTEAFF
TGTGCCAGCAGCTCGGACAGGGGGCGCACTGAAGCTTTCTTT
>-|-|TRBJ1-2|TRBV5-1
CASSLLGEGGYTF
TGCGCCAGCAGCTTGCTTGGGGAGGGCGGCTACACCTTC
>-|TRBD2|TRBJ2-5|TRBV6-1
CASSEARGVAQETQYF
TGTGCCAGCAGTGAAGCGCGGGGGGTAGCCCAAGAGACCCAGTACTTC
>-|-|TRBJ2-2|TRBV9
CASSVTGNTGELFF
TGTGCCAGCAGCGTAACCGGGAACACCGGGGAGCTGTTTTTT
>once|TRBD1|TRBJ1-1|TRBV18
CASSPTRTGMNTEAFF
TGTGCCAGCTCACCCACCAGGACAGGCATGAACACTGAAGCTTTCTTT
>few|-|TRBJ1-4|TRBV5-4
CASSLAPTSAEKLFF
TGTGCCAGCAGCCTTGCCCCGACAAGTGCAGAAAAACTGTTTTTT
>-|-|TRBJ2-7|TRBV19
CASSTPPRDEQYF
TGTGCCAGTAGTACCCCGCCCCGCGACGAGCAGTACTTC
>-|-|TRBJ1-4|TRBV6-5
CASSYSGAQGEKLFF
TGTGCCAGCAGTTACTCGGGGGCGCAGGGTGAAAAACTGTTTTTT
>-|TRBD1|TRBJ2-3|TRBV10-3
CAVQTAGGAGTDTQYF
TGTGCCGTACAAACTGCAGGGGGCGCGGGCACAGATACGCAGTATTTT
>-|-|TRBJ1-1|TRBV6-5
CASNPGRNTEAFF
TGTGCCAGCAATCCGGGAAGAAACACTGAAGCTTTCTTT
>-|-|TRBJ2-3|TRBV7-9
CASSSRERDTQYF
TGTGCCAGCAGCTCGAGGGAAAGAGATACGCAGTATTTT
>-|-|TRBJ2-7|TRBV9
CASSPEMWPYEQYF
TGTGCCAGCAGCCCGGAGATGTGGCCGTACGAGCAGTACTTC
>-|TRBD2|TRBJ2-1|TRBV5-1
CASSLAGSGRAHEQFF
TGCGCCAGCAGCTTGGCCGGTAGCGGGAGGGCGCATGAGCAGTTCTTC